The entry below gives a single T cell receptor (beta chain) sequence along with its context. CDR1 and CDR2 (germline): SQVTM, ANQGSEA. The CDR3 is 14 amino acids. This record belongs to a study of CXCR3-negative and CXCR3-positive naive CD8 T cells. UMI-labeled TRB cDNA libraries were prepared by 5' RACE. No DNA is given; TCRdb re-called the 5' RACE reads and lists each CDR3 protein once. Its clone listing holds 75,000 or so distinct CDR3 sequences. The source is a human donor in good health. Some clones in this sample may be carry-over from other donors' samples. Sequencing used naive CXCR3- CD8+ T cells from blood. Subset in this sample: CD45RO-CCR7+CD27+CD95- naive CD8+ T cells lacking CXCR3 (TNR3-). The chain carries TRBV29-1 and TRBJ2-1; as DNA is missing, the TRBD1 call by TCRdb cannot be tested. The CDR3 spells CSVAGLLGGNEQFF.